The clone carrying this T cell receptor (beta chain) occurred many times. Its antigen is not identified. V was clipped by 3 bases and J by 4 bases; unmatched bases: 6. Germline assignment: CDR1 SQVTM and CDR2 ANQGSEA. CDR3 length: 14 amino acids. By 5'RACE with 10-nucleotide random UMIs, the cDNA was made. Each CDR3 protein gets one entry after TCRdb re-called the 5' RACE reads with MiXCR. The sample comprises under 85,000 distinct CDR3 sequences, around 10% of which are singletons, and more than 1.5% rests with the top ten. This specimen comes from a study of neurological immune-mediated disorders. Overall study results and limits: The study found the most TCR clonal expansion in HTLV-1-associated myelopathy and the least in multiple sclerosis, below healthy controls.

The receptor comes from a middle-aged man in good health. Sample: PBMCs. V usage is TRBV29-1 and J usage is TRBJ1-1, with 9 bases lining up with TRBD1. CDR3 region: CSVDGTGSGTEAFF. The DNA for the CDR3 is TGCAGCGTTGATGGGACAGGGTCTGGCACTGAAGCTTTCTTT.